These 7 T cell receptor beta chains were sequenced from one sample in a study of cytomegalovirus exposure and HLA in healthy donors. Sequencing was performed with immunoSEQ multiplex PCR; in TCRdb, only in-frame clones are kept and a portion is missing. The sample has hundreds of thousands of clones, about 86% seen once. Specimen: PBMCs. These receptors all come from a woman under 40 in good health and CMV-seropositive.

V gene TRBV6-5 combines with J gene TRBJ2-7; 11 bases are a match to TRBD2. Germline V gene sequence: CDR1 MNHEY, CDR2 SVGAGI. The CDR3 covers 15 residues. The J segment lost 10 bases and the V segment lost 6 bases, leaving 14 bases of the junction unmatched. In DNA form, the CDR3 reads TGTGCCAGCAGCAGCGGGACTAGCGGCGAACCCGACCAGTACTTC. Translated: CASSSGTSGEPDQYF.

The genes are TRBV14 and TRBJ1-2; possible D gene TRBD1, 5 bases. The CDR3 extends over 14 amino acids. V was cut by 2 bases and J by 4 bases, with 11 bases left in between. Germline V CDR1 and CDR2: SGHDN, FVKESK. The CDR3 loop is CASSQQEGIYGYTF. CDR3 in DNA: TGTGCCAGCAGCCAACAGGAGGGGATCTATGGCTACACCTTC.

This chain connects TRBV6-5 to TRBJ1-1; D is uncertain. The V end lost 5 bases, the J end lost 8 bases, and 18 bases lay between the germline ends. CDR1 and CDR2 (germline): MNHEY, SVGAGI. The CDR3 loop spans 14 amino acids. CDR3 protein: CASSQTVSPKEAFF. CDR3 in DNA: TGTGCCAGCAGTCAAACAGTCTCCCCCAAGGAAGCTTTCTTT.

The V and J genes are TRBV5-6 and TRBJ2-7; 11 nucleotides line up with TRBD1. The CDR3 runs 14 residues. The V gene's germline CDR1 is SGHDT and CDR2 YYEEEE. Trimming removed 5 bases from V and 3 bases from J; junction bases left unmatched: 4. CDR3 nucleotide sequence: TGTGCCAGCAGACGGACAGGGGGCAACTACGAGCAGTACTTC. Translating it yields CASRRTGGNYEQYF.

The V and J genes are TRBV5-1 and TRBJ2-2, with D possibly TRBD2 on 6 matching bases. The CDR3 runs 15 residues. Between the trimmed V and J ends, which lost 4 bases and 3 bases, there was a span of 13 bases. In germline, CDR1 is SGHRS, CDR2 YFSETQ. In DNA, the CDR3 is TGCGCCAGCAGCGCAGAGGGAGGCTACACCGGGGAGCTGTTTTTT. Its protein is CASSAEGGYTGELFF.

This clone was counted once. The rearrangement joins TRBV29-1 to TRBJ2-7; D gene ambiguous. Germline CDR1 SQVTM, CDR2 ANQGSEA. Trimming left V 5 bases short and J 1 base short, with 12 bases between. CDR3 length: 13 amino acids. Here the CDR3 DNA reads TGCAGCGTTACGTCCCGACTTTCCTACGAGCAGTACTTC. Translation: CSVTSRLSYEQYF.

The rearrangement joins TRBV6-5 to TRBJ1-2; TRBD1 matches 10 bases. Germline V gives CDR1 MNHEY, CDR2 SVGAGI. The CDR3 has 15 residues. V lost 0 bases, J lost 8 bases, and 6 bases stayed unmatched. The CDR3 bases are TGTGCCAGCAGTTACTCGCCCGGGACAGGGGAAGGCTACACCTTC. Translation gives CASSYSPGTGEGYTF.